This TCR beta chain appears in the sequencing data of a study of shared clonotypes between healthy human individuals. As to this clone: The antigen is unknown.

CD4+ cell separation produced CD45RA+ naive and CD45RA-negative memory subsets. The ends lost 4 bases at V and 2 bases at J; junction bases unmatched: 7. The CDR3 is 17 amino acids. Germline CDR1 is LGHNA and CDR2 is YNFKEQ. TCRdb's table, derived via immunoSEQ multiplex PCR, lists solely in-frame clones and lacks some. Of approximately 2.1 million clones listed, 93% are singletons. Study-wide results and caveats: Donors were few, which limited the genetic and exposure-history diversity represented.

Sequencing used naive CD4+ T cells from PBMCs. Subset given: CD45RA+ positively selected. The receptor comes from a man aged 18 to 30 in good health. Some clones in this sample may be carry-over from other donors' samples. This chain connects TRBV4-2 to TRBJ2-1; 11 nucleotides agree with TRBD2. The CDR3 loop is CASSPGTSGLPYNEQFF. CDR3 coding DNA: TGTGCCAGCAGCCCCGGGACTAGCGGTCTACCCTACAATGAGCAGTTCTTC.